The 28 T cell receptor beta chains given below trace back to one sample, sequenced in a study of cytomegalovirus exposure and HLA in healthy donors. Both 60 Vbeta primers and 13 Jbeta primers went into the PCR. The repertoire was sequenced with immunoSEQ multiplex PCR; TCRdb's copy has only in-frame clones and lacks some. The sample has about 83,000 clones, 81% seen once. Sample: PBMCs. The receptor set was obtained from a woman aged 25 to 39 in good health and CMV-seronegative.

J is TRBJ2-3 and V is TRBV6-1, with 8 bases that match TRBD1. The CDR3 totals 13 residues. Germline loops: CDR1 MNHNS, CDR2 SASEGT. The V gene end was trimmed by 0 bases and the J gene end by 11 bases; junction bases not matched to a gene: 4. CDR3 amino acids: CASSEATGGRQYF. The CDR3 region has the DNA TGTGCCAGCAGTGAAGCCACAGGGGGTAGGCAGTATTTT.

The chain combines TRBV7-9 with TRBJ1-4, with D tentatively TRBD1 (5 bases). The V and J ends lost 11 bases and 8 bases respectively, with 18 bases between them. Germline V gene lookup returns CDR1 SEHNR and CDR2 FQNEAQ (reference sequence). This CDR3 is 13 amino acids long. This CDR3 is CALSGQGGEKLFF. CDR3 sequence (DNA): TGTGCCTTAAGCGGGCAGGGCGGGGAAAAACTGTTTTTT.

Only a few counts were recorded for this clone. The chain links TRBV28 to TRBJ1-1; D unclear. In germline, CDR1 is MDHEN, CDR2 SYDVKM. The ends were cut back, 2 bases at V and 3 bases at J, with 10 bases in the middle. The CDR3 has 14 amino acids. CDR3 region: CASSLPGLDTEAFF. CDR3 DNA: TGTGCCAGCAGTTTACCGGGGTTGGACACTGAAGCTTTCTTT.

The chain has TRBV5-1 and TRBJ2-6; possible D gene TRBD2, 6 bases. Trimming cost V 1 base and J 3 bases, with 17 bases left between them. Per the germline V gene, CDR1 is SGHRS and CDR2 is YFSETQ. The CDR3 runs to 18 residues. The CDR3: CASSLSRENLGGANVLTF. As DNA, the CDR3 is TGCGCCAGCAGCTTGAGTCGGGAGAACCTTGGTGGGGCCAACGTCCTGACTTTC.

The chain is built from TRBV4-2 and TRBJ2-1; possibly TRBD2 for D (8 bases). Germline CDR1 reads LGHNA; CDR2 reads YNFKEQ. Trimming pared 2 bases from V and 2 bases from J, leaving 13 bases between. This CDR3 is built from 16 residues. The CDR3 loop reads CASSQNRGLAYNEQFF. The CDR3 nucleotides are TGTGCCAGCAGCCAAAACAGGGGACTAGCCTACAATGAGCAGTTCTTC.

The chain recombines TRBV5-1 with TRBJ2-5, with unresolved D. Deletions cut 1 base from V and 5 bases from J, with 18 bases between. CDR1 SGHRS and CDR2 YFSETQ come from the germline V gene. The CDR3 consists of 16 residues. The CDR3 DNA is TGCGCCAGCAGCTTGCACCAGGCCAGTTTTTGGGAGACCCAGTACTTC. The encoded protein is CASSLHQASFWETQYF.

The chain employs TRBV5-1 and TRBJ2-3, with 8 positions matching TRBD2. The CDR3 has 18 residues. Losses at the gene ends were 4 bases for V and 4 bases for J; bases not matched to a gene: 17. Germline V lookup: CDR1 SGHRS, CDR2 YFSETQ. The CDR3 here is CASSTQTSVKGFADTQYF. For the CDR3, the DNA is TGCGCCAGCAGCACGCAGACTAGCGTCAAGGGGTTTGCAGATACGCAGTATTTT.

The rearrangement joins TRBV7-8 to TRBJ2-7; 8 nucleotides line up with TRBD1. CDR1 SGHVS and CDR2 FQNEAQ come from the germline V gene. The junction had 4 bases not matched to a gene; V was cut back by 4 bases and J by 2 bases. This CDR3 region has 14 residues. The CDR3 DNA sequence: TGTGCCAGCAGCTCCGGGACAGGAACCTACGAGCAGTACTTC. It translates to CASSSGTGTYEQYF.

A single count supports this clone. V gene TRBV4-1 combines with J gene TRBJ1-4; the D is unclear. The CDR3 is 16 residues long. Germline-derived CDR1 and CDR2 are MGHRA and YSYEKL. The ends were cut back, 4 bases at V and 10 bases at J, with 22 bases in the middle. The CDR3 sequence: CASSPQSQDWSGKLFF. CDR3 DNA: TGCGCCAGCAGCCCCCAATCCCAAGATTGGAGCGGAAAACTGTTTTTT.

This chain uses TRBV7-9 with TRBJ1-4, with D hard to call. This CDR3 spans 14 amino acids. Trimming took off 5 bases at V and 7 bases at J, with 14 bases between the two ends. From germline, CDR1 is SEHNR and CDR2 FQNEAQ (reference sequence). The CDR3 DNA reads TGTGCCAGCAGCCTGCTAGTAGTTAGTGAAAAACTGTTTTTT. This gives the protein CASSLLVVSEKLFF.

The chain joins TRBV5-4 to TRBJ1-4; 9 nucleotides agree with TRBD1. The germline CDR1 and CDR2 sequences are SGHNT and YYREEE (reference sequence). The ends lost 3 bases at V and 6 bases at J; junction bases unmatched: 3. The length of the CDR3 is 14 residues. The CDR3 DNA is TGTGCCAGCAGCTCGGGACAGGGTGATGAAAAACTGTTTTTT. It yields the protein CASSSGQGDEKLFF.

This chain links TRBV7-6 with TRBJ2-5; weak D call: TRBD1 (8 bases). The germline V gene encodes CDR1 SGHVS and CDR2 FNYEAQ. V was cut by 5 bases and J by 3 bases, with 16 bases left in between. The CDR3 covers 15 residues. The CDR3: CASSTIQGGKETQYF. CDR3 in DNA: TGTGCCAGCAGCACCATACAGGGGGGGAAAGAGACCCAGTACTTC.

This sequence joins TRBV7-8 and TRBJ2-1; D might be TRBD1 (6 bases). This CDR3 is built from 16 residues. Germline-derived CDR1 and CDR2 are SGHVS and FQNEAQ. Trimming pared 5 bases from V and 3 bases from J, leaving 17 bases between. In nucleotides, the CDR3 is TGTGCCAGCAGCCCCCCTCTGCGGACAGACTACAATGAGCAGTTCTTC. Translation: CASSPPLRTDYNEQFF.

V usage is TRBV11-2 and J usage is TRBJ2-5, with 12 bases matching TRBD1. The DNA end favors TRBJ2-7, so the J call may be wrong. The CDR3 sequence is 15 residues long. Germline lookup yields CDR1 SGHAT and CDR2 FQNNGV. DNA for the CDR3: TGTGCCAGCAGCTTTTTGGGACAGGGGGCCAGCGAGCAGTACTTC. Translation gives CASSFLGQGASEQYF.

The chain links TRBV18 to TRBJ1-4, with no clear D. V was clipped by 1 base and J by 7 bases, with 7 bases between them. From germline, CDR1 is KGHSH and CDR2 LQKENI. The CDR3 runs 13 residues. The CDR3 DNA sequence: TGTGCCAGCTCACCACTGGCGGGTGAAAAACTGTTTTTT. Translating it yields CASSPLAGEKLFF.

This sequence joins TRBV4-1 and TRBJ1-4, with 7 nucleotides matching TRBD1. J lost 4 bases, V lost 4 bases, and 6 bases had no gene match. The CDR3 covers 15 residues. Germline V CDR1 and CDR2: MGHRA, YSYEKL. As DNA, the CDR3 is TGCGCCAGCAGCCCGGGACAGCTTTATAATGAAAAACTGTTTTTT. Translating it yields CASSPGQLYNEKLFF.

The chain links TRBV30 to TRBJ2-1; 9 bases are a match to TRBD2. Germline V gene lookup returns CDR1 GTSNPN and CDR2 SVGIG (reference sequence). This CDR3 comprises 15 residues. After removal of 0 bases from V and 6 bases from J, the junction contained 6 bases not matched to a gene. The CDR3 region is CAWSVGGRAFNEQFF. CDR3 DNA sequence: TGTGCCTGGAGTGTAGGCGGGAGGGCCTTCAATGAGCAGTTCTTC.

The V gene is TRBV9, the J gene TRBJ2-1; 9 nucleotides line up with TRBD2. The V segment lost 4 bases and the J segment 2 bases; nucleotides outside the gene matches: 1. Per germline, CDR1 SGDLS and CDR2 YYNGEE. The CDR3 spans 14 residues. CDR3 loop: CASSPSGTYNEQFF. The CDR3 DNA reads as TGTGCCAGCAGCCCTAGCGGGACCTACAATGAGCAGTTCTTC.

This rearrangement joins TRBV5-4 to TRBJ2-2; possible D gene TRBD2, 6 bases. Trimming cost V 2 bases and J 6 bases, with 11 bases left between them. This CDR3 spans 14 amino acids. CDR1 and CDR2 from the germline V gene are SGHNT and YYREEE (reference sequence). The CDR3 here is CASSFWGRSGELFF. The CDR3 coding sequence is TGTGCCAGCAGCTTTTGGGGGAGGTCCGGGGAGCTGTTTTTT.

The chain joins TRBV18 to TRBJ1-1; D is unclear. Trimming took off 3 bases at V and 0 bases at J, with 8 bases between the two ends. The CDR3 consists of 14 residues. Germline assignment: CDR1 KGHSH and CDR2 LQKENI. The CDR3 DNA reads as TGTGCCAGCTCACCTGAGGTTATGAACACTGAAGCTTTCTTT. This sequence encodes CASSPEVMNTEAFF.

CDR3 amino acids: CASGKTGVATNEKLFF. CDR3 nucleotides: TGTGCCAGCGGAAAGACAGGGGTTGCAACTAATGAAAAACTGTTTTTT. J is TRBJ1-4 and V is TRBV2, with 8 bases fitting TRBD1. CDR1 is SNHLY and CDR2 is FYNNEI in the germline V gene. The CDR3 is made up of 16 amino acids. Losses at the gene ends were 8 bases for V and 0 bases for J; bases not matched to a gene: 8.

In nucleotides, the CDR3 is TGTGCCAGCAGCCCGACATGGACTAGCGGGGTCTACGAGCAGTACTTC. It translates to CASSPTWTSGVYEQYF. The chain recombines TRBV9 with TRBJ2-7; 12 bases match TRBD2. In germline, CDR1 is SGDLS, CDR2 YYNGEE. J lost 3 bases, V lost 4 bases, and 8 bases had no gene match. CDR3 length: 16 amino acids.

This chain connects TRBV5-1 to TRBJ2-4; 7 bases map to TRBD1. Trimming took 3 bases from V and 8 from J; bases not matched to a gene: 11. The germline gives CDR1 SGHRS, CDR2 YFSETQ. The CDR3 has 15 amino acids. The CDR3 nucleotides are TGCGCCAGCAGCTCCTCCACGGGACAGTTTTACATTCAGTACTTC. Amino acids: CASSSSTGQFYIQYF.

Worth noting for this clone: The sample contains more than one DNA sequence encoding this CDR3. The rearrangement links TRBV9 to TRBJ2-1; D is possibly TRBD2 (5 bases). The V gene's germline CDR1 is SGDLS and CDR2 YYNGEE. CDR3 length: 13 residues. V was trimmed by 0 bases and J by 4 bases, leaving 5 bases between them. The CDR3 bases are TGTGCCAGCAGCGTAGCGGGGTACAATGAGCAGTTCTTC. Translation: CASSVAGYNEQFF.

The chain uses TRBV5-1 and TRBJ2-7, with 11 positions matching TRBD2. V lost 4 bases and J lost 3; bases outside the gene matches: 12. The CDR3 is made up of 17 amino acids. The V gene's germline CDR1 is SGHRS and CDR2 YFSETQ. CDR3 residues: CASSPKNTLAGDYEQYF. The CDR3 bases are TGCGCCAGCAGCCCAAAAAACACACTAGCGGGAGACTACGAGCAGTACTTC.

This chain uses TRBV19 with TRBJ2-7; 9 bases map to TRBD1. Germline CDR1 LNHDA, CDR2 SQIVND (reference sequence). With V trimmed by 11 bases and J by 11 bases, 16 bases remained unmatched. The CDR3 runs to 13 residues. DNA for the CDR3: TGTGCCTCAAGGTCTGGACAGGGGACAAAAGAGTACTTC. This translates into CASRSGQGTKEYF. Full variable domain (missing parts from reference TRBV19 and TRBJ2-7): DGGITQSPKYLFRKEGQNVTLSCEQNLNHDAMYWYRQDPGQGLRLIYYSQIVNDFQKGDIAEGYSVSREKKESFPLTVTSAQKNPTAFYLCASRSGQGTKEYFGPGTRLTVT.

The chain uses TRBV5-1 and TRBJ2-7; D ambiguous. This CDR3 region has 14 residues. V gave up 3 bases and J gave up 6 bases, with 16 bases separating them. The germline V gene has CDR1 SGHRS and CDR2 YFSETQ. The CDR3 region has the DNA TGCGCCAGCAGCTCCTCCCCCCTTGAGAGCGAGCAGTACTTC. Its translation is CASSSSPLESEQYF.

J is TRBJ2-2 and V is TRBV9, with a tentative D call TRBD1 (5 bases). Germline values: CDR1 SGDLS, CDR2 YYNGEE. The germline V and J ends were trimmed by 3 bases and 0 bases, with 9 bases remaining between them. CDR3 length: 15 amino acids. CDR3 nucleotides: TGTGCCAGCAGCGGGGGCGTAACGAACACCGGGGAGCTGTTTTTT. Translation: CASSGGVTNTGELFF.